The 3 T cell receptor beta chains listed next were all sequenced from one sample in a study of early T cells in non-severe SARS-CoV-2 infection. MiXCR, run by TCRdb on the 5' RACE reads, gives a single entry per CDR3 protein. The table shows some 87,000 distinct CDR3 sequences, with roughly 13% occurring only once. Source material: whole blood. The source is an adult who was a healthcare worker with PCR-confirmed SARS-CoV-2 infection or an uninfected control (not recorded which).

The rearrangement uses TRBV27 and TRBJ2-7; D is unresolved. V was cut by 3 bases and J by 3 bases, with 3 bases left in between. The V gene's germline CDR1 is MNHEY and CDR2 SMNVEV (reference sequence). The CDR3 runs to 11 residues. The CDR3 loop is CASSFLYEQYF. In nucleotides, the CDR3 is TGTGCCAGCAGTTTCCTCTACGAGCAGTACTTC.

This clonotype appeared a few times. The chain employs TRBV7-7 and TRBJ2-5; D is perhaps TRBD2 (5 bases). Germline V gene sequence: CDR1 SSHAT, CDR2 FNYEAQ (reference sequence). V was trimmed by 5 bases and J by 0 bases, leaving 7 bases between them. This CDR3 has 13 amino acids. As DNA, the CDR3 is TGTGCCAGCAGCCAGGACTACCAAGAGACCCAGTACTTC. This translates into CASSQDYQETQYF.

This clonotype has only a few counts. CDR3 protein: CASSPGGTGANEKLFF. The CDR3 DNA is TGTGCCAGCAGCCCGGGAGGAACTGGAGCTAATGAAAAACTGTTTTTT. This chain links TRBV5-4 with TRBJ1-4, with D unresolved. Looked up from germline, CDR1 is SGHNT and CDR2 is YYREEE (reference sequence). The CDR3 sequence is 16 residues long. Trimming stripped 4 bases from V and 3 bases from J, with 16 bases between.